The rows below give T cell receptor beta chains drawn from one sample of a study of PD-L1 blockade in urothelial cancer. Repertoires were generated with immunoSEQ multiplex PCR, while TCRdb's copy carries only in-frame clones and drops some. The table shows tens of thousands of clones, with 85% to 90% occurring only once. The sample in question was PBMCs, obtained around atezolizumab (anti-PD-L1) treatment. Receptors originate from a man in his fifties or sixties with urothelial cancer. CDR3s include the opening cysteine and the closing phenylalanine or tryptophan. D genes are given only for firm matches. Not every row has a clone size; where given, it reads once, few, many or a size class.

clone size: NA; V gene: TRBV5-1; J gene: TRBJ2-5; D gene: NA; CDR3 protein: CASNTGYSEETQYF; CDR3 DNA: TGCGCCAGCAACACAGGGTATTCCGAAGAGACCCAGTACTTC
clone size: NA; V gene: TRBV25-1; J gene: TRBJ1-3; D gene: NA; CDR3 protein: CASTGHYSGNTIYF; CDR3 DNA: TGTGCCAGCACGGGACATTACTCTGGAAACACCATATATTTT
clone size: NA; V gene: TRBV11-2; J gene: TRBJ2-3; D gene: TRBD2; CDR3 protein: CASSLFRGLAGSTDTQYF; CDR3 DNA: TGTGCCAGCAGCCTTTTCCGAGGGCTAGCGGGGAGCACAGATACGCAGTATTTT
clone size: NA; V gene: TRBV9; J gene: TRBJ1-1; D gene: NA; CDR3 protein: CASKGVNTEAFF; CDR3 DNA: TGTGCCAGCAAGGGGGTGAACACTGAAGCTTTCTTT
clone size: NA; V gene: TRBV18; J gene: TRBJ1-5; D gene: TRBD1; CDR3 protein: CASSPETGGGSTQHF; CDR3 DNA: TGTGCCAGCTCACCAGAGACAGGGGGCGGTTCGACCCAGCATTTT
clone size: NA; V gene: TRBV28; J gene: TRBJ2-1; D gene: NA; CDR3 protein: CASSSTSGSWYNEQFF; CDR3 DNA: TGTGCCAGCAGTTCCACTAGTGGGAGTTGGTACAATGAGCAGTTCTTC
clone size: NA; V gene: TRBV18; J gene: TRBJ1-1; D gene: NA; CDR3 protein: CASSPSGWDTEAFF; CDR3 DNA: TGTGCCAGCTCACCTTCGGGGTGGGACACTGAAGCTTTCTTT
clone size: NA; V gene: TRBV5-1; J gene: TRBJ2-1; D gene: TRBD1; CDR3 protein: CASSLEGQGSHEQFF; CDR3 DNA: TGCGCCAGCAGCTTGGAGGGACAGGGAAGCCATGAGCAGTTCTTC
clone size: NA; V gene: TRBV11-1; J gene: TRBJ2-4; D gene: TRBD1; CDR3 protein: CASSSSTGRENIQYF; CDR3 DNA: TGTGCCAGCAGCTCGTCGACAGGGCGGGAAAACATTCAGTACTTC
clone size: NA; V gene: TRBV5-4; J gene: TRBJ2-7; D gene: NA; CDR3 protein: CASSKASGTGGYPEQYF; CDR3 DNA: TGTGCCAGCAGCAAAGCCTCCGGGACTGGCGGATACCCCGAGCAGTACTTC
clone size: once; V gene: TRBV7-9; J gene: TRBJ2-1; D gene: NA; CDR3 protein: CASSLPAGPNEQFF; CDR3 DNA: TGTGCCAGCAGCTTACCAGCGGGTCCCAATGAGCAGTTCTTC
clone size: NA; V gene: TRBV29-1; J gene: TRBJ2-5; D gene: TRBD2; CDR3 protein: CSAGEGSKETQYF; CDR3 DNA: TGCAGCGCCGGGGAGGGGAGTAAGGAGACCCAGTACTTC
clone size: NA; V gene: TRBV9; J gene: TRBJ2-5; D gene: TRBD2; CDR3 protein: CASEGGSGGQETQYF; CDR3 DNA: TGTGCCAGCGAGGGTGGTAGCGGGGGCCAAGAGACCCAGTACTTC
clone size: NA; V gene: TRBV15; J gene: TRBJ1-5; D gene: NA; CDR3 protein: CATSRDSRASYSNQPQHF; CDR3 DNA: TGTGCCACCAGCAGAGATTCCAGGGCTTCATATAGCAATCAGCCCCAGCATTTT
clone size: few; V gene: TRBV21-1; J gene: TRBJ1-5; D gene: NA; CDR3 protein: CASSKVGQGFNQPQHF; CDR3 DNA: TGTGCCAGCAGCAAAGTGGGACAGGGGTTTAATCAGCCCCAGCATTTT
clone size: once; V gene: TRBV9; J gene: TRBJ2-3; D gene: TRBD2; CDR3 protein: CASSARLAGAGDTQYF; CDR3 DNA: TGTGCCAGCAGCGCCCGACTAGCGGGGGCCGGGGATACGCAGTATTTT
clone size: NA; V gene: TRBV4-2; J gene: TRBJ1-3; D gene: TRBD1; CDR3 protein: CASSRSDRAGNTIYF; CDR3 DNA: TGTGCCAGCAGCCGGAGCGACAGGGCAGGAAACACCATATATTTT
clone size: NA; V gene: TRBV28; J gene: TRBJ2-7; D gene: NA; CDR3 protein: CASSIRGLASYEQYF; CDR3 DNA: TGTGCCAGCAGCATAAGAGGATTGGCCTCCTACGAGCAGTACTTC
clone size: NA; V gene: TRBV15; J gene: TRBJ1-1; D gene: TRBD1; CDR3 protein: CATSRGDRNTEAFF; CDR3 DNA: TGTGCCACCAGCAGAGGGGACAGAAACACTGAAGCTTTCTTT
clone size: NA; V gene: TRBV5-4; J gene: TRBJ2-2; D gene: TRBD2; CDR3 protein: CASSSPLAINTGELFF; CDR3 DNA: TGTGCCAGCAGCTCTCCACTAGCGATTAACACCGGGGAGCTGTTTTTT
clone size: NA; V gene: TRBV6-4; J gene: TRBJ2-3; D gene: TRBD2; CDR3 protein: CASSLSGGIADTQYF; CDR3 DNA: TGTGCCAGCAGCCTTAGCGGGGGGATCGCAGATACGCAGTATTTT
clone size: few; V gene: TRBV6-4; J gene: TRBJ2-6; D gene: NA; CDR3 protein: CASSDEGVGANVLTF; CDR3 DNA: TGTGCCAGCAGTGACGAGGGGGTGGGGGCCAACGTCCTGACTTTC
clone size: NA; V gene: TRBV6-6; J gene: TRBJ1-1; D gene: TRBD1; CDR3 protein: CASRPTTGGRTEAFF; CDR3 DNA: TGTGCCAGCAGGCCCACCACAGGGGGCCGCACTGAAGCTTTCTTT
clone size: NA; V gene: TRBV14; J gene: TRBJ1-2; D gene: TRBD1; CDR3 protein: CASSPYLGTGGSGYGYTF; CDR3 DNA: TGTGCCAGCAGCCCCTACCTGGGGACAGGGGGCAGTGGCTATGGCTACACCTTC
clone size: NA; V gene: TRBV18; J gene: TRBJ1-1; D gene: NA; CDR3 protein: CASSLKGDTEAFF; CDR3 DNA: TGTGCCAGCTCACTGAAAGGAGACACTGAAGCTTTCTTT
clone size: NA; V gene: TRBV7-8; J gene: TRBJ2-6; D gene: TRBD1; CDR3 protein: CASSRRTGGTAGANVLTF; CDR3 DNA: TGTGCCAGCAGCCGCCGGACAGGGGGTACCGCTGGGGCCAACGTCCTGACTTTC
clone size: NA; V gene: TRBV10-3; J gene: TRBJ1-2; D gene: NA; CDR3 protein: CASTRGQGANYGYTF; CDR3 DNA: TGTGCCAGTACGAGGGGACAAGGAGCTAACTATGGCTACACCTTC
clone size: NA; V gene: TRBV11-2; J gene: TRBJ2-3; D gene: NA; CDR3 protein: CASSLVTGSSTDTQYF; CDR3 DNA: TGTGCCAGCAGCTTAGTTACCGGTTCTAGCACAGATACGCAGTATTTT
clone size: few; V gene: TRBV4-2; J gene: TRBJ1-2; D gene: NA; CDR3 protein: CASSQDTNRDPNYGYTF; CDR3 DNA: TGTGCCAGCAGCCAAGATACAAACAGGGACCCTAACTATGGCTACACCTTC
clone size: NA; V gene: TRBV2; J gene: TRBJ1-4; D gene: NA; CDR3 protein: CASSELEKLFF; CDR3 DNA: TGTGCCAGCAGTGAACTGGAAAAACTGTTTTTT
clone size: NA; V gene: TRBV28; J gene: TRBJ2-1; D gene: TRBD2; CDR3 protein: CASRRTSGRVHEQFF; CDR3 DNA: TGTGCCAGCAGGAGGACTAGCGGGAGGGTCCATGAGCAGTTCTTC
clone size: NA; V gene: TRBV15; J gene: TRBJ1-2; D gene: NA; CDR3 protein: CATSRSPTAEHYGYTF; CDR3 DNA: TGTGCCACCAGCAGATCTCCTACGGCGGAGCACTATGGCTACACCTTC
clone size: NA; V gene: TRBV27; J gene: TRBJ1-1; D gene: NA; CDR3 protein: CASSFGTRTEAFF; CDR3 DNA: TGTGCCAGCAGTTTCGGGACACGGACTGAAGCTTTCTTT
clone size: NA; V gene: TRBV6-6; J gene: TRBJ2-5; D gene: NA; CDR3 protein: CASSYSRAQSRVTQYF; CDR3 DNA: TGTGCCAGCAGTTACTCGAGGGCACAGAGCCGCGTGACCCAGTACTTC
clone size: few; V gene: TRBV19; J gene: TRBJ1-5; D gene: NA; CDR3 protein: CASSTLTRDFQNQPQHF; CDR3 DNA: TGTGCCAGTAGTACGTTGACACGGGACTTCCAAAATCAGCCCCAGCATTTT
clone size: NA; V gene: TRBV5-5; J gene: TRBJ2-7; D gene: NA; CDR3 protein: CASSPPTAQYLYEQYF; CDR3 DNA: TGTGCCAGCAGCCCCCCGACAGCACAGTATCTCTACGAGCAGTACTTC
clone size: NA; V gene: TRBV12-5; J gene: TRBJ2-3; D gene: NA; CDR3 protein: CASGLSTGSDTQYF; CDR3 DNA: TGTGCTAGTGGTTTGAGTACAGGATCAGATACGCAGTATTTT
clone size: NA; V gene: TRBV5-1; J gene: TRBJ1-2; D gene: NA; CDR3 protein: CASREDRNYGYTF; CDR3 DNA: TGCGCCAGCAGGGAAGACAGAAACTATGGCTACACCTTC
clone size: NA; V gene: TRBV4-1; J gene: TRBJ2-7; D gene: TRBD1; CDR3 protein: CASTHPRTGGNEQYF; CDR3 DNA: TGCGCCAGCACCCACCCCCGGACAGGGGGCAATGAGCAGTACTTC
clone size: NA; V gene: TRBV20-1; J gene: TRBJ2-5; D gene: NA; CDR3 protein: CSGTAETQYF; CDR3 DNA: TGCAGTGGGACAGCGGAGACCCAGTACTTC
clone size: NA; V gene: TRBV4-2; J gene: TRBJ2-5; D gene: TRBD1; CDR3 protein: CASSQDRTGTVTTPGTTQYF; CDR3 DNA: TGTGCCAGCAGCCAAGACAGGACCGGGACAGTGACAACCCCGGGTACGACCCAGTACTTC
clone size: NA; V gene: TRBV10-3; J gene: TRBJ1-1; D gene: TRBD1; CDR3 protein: CAISESWTGRNTEAFF; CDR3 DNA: TGTGCCATCAGTGAGTCCTGGACAGGGAGGAACACTGAAGCTTTCTTT
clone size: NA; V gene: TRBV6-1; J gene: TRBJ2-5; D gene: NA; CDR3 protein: CASSDTNYQETQYF; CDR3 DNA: TGTGCCAGCAGTGACACGAACTACCAAGAGACCCAGTACTTC
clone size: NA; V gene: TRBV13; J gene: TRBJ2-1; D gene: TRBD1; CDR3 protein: CASSPQGVSNEQFF; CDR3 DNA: TGTGCCAGCAGCCCACAGGGGGTCAGCAATGAGCAGTTCTTC
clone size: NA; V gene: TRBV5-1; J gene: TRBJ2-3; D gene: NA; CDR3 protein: CASSERITDTQYF; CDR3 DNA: TGCGCCAGCAGCGAGAGAATCACAGATACGCAGTATTTT
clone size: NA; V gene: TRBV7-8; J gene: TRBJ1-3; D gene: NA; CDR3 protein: CASSPHRSQAGNTIYF; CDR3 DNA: TGTGCCAGCAGCCCGCATCGGTCCCAAGCAGGAAACACCATATATTTT
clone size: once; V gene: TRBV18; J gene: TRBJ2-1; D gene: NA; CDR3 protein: CASSTSFNNEQFF; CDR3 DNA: TGTGCCAGCTCAACCAGTTTTAACAATGAGCAGTTCTTC
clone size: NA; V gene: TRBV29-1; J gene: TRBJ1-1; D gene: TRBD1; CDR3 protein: CSVSDRGTEAFF; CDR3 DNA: TGCAGCGTTTCGGACAGGGGCACTGAAGCTTTCTTT